Listed below are T cell receptor beta chains from one sample, sequenced in a study of T cell responses to AZD1222 COVID-19 vaccine. The assay was immunoSEQ multiplex PCR, and TCRdb's table has in-frame clones only and misses some. In the table there are about 100,000 clones, 86% of which are singletons. This specimen consisted of peripheral blood, obtained on day 0 of AZD1222 vaccination. These receptors all stem from an adult in good health. Both conserved end residues are part of each CDR3. A D gene is named only where the DNA matches it firmly. Part of the rows lack a size; the others show once, few, many or a class for expanded clones.

clone_size,d_call,j_call,v_call,cdr3_nt,cdr3_aa
-,-,TRBJ1-2,TRBV7-9,TGTGCCAGCAGCTTAGTGGTGCAGGGACCTTATGGCTACACCTTC,CASSLVVQGPYGYTF
-,TRBD1,TRBJ1-3,TRBV5-1,TGCGCCAGCAGCTATTCGACAGGGGATGGAAACACCATATATTTT,CASSYSTGDGNTIYF
once,-,TRBJ1-4,TRBV12-3/TRBV12-4,TGTGCCAGCAGGCTAGGGGAAAAACTGTTTTTT,CASRLGEKLFF
-,-,TRBJ2-5,TRBV28,TGTGCCAGCAGTTTTCGGGGGATGTACCAAGAGACCCAGTACTTC,CASSFRGMYQETQYF
-,-,TRBJ1-1,TRBV3-1/TRBV3-2,TGTGCCAGCAGCCGTTCCGAGACAGAGAACACTGAAGCTTTCTTT,CASSRSETENTEAFF
-,TRBD2,TRBJ2-1,TRBV6-2/TRBV6-3,TGTGCCAGCAACCCAGTAGCGGGGGGTTTGAATGAGCAGTTCTTC,CASNPVAGGLNEQFF
-,-,TRBJ1-5,TRBV30,TGTGCCTGGAGTGTTTTCAGTCGAGGTCAGCCCCAGCATTTT,CAWSVFSRGQPQHF
few,TRBD1,TRBJ2-1,TRBV7-3,TGTGCCAGCAGCTCGACAGGGTCCGGTGAGCAGTTCTTC,CASSSTGSGEQFF
-,TRBD1,TRBJ2-2,TRBV5-1,TGCGCCAGCAGACCGGGACAGTCATACGCCGGGGAGCTGTTTTTT,CASRPGQSYAGELFF
-,-,TRBJ2-5,TRBV3-1/TRBV3-2,TGTGCCAGCAGCCAAGATAACACTGCCCAAGAGACCCAGTACTTC,CASSQDNTAQETQYF
-,-,TRBJ2-7,TRBV21-1,TGTGCCAGCAGCAAAGGGCCACTTTACGAGCAGTACTTC,CASSKGPLYEQYF
-,-,TRBJ1-6,TRBV5-1,TGCGCCAGCAGCCCCGGGCCCACGGCTACCTATAATTCACCCCTCCACTTT,CASSPGPTATYNSPLHF
-,-,TRBJ1-1,TRBV30,TGTGCCTGGAGTGTATGGGCAGGGGAAGAAGCTTTCTTT,CAWSVWAGEEAFF
-,-,TRBJ1-2,TRBV4-2,TGTGCCAGCAGCCAAGTAATTGGGCAGGGCACTGGCTACACCTTC,CASSQVIGQGTGYTF
-,-,TRBJ2-7,TRBV24-1,TGTGCCACCAGTGAATATGAGGAGCAGTACTTC,CATSEYEEQYF
-,-,TRBJ2-1,TRBV5-1,TGCGCCAGCAGCTCGCAGGGGTTAGGAGTGAATGAGCAGTTCTTC,CASSSQGLGVNEQFF
-,-,TRBJ1-2,TRBV2,TGTGCCAGCAGTCCGGCCCTCTATGGTGGCTACACCTTC,CASSPALYGGYTF
-,-,TRBJ1-6,TRBV7-9,TGTGCCAGCAGCCAAGGTCAGGGGCTTTCACCCCTCCACTTT,CASSQGQGLSPLHF
-,-,TRBJ1-4,TRBV24-1,TGTGCCACCCAAGGAACCGAGAGTGAAAAACTGTTTTTT,CATQGTESEKLFF
-,TRBD1,TRBJ2-2,TRBV3-1/TRBV3-2,TGTGCCAGCAGCCAGGGACAGATCCCGAACACCGGGGAGCTGTTTTTT,CASSQGQIPNTGELFF
-,-,TRBJ1-5,TRBV9,TGTGCCAGCAGCAAATCCACAGGGATCAATCAGCCCCAGCATTTT,CASSKSTGINQPQHF
once,-,TRBJ1-6,TRBV6-5,TGTGCCAGCAGTTTCCAACCGGACAGAACACCCCTCCACTTT,CASSFQPDRTPLHF
-,TRBD2,TRBJ2-5,TRBV6-5,TGTGCCAGCAAAGGCGGGGGGTCGGAGACCCAGTACTTC,CASKGGGSETQYF
-,-,TRBJ1-2,TRBV20-1,TGCAGTGCTAGTCAGGAGGGCTATGGCTACACCTTC,CSASQEGYGYTF
once,-,TRBJ1-1,TRBV7-9,TGTGCCAGCAGCTTAGCGGGGACTAAAGCTTTCTTT,CASSLAGTKAFF
-,-,TRBJ1-1,TRBV5-4,TGTGCCAGCAGCGTGGACCTCCGGAGGGCTGAAGCTTTCTTT,CASSVDLRRAEAFF
-,TRBD1,TRBJ1-6,TRBV3-1/TRBV3-2,TGTGCCAGCAGCCAAGATCGACAGGGAACGGATTCACCCCTCCACTTT,CASSQDRQGTDSPLHF
-,TRBD1,TRBJ1-2,TRBV28,TGTGCCAGCAGTTTCCCCGGGACAGGGAGAGACTATGGCTACACCTTC,CASSFPGTGRDYGYTF
-,-,TRBJ1-5,TRBV28,TGTGCCAGCAGTCCCTCCCCGAGGAGTAGTGGTGGCAATCAGCCCCAGCATTTT,CASSPSPRSSGGNQPQHF
once,TRBD1,TRBJ2-7,TRBV4-1,TGCGCCAGCAGCCAAGTGACCGGACAGGATTCCTACGAGCAGTACTTC,CASSQVTGQDSYEQYF
-,-,TRBJ2-5,TRBV7-7,TGTGCCAGCAGCTTAGCAGGGACCAAGACCCAGTACTTC,CASSLAGTKTQYF
-,-,TRBJ1-5,TRBV18,TGTGCCAGCTCACCTACCAGGAATCAGCCCCAGCATTTT,CASSPTRNQPQHF
-,-,TRBJ1-1,TRBV12-3/TRBV12-4,TGTGCCAGCAAGAAGGGGCCGAACACTGAAGCTTTCTTT,CASKKGPNTEAFF
-,-,TRBJ2-3,TRBV5-1,TGCGCCAGCAGCTTGTTGGGGGAGTCCACAGATACGCAGTATTTT,CASSLLGESTDTQYF
-,TRBD2,TRBJ2-5,TRBV9,TGTGCCAGCAGCGTTGTAGGCGGGGGGGCCGGAGAGACCCAGTACTTC,CASSVVGGGAGETQYF
-,-,TRBJ2-1,TRBV6-1,TGTGCCAGCAGTGAAATCCAAAATGAGCAGTTCTTC,CASSEIQNEQFF
-,TRBD1,TRBJ2-7,TRBV28,TGTGCCACCCTATTAAGGACAGGCCAGCGCTCCTACGAGCAGTACTTC,CATLLRTGQRSYEQYF
once,-,TRBJ2-2,TRBV25-1,TGTGCCAGCAGTCCCCGAGCAGGCAACACCGGGGAGCTGTTTTTT,CASSPRAGNTGELFF
-,-,TRBJ2-3,TRBV14,TGTGCCAGCAGCCAAGATGGGGCCGGATCGTTT,CASSQDGAGSF
-,-,TRBJ1-3,TRBV28,TGTGCCACCGGGCTAAACTCTGGAAACACCATATATTTT,CATGLNSGNTIYF
-,-,TRBJ2-7,TRBV27,TGTGCCAGCAGTTTACAGGGCTACGAGCAGTACTTC,CASSLQGYEQYF
few,-,TRBJ2-3,TRBV23-1,TGCGCCAGCAGTCAATCCACCCAATCACACGGAGATACGCAGTATTTT,CASSQSTQSHGDTQYF
once,TRBD1,TRBJ1-5,TRBV7-2,TGTGCCAGCAGCCTCCAGGGGGGCCAGCCCCAGCATTTT,CASSLQGGQPQHF
-,-,TRBJ1-1,TRBV7-9,TGTGCCAGCAGCGAACCGGGGCTCCGAGGGGTCACTGAAGCTTTCTTT,CASSEPGLRGVTEAFF
once,-,TRBJ2-3,TRBV28,TGTGCCAGCAGTTCTCAGATATACACAGATACGCAGTATTTT,CASSSQIYTDTQYF
-,-,TRBJ1-2,TRBV3-1/TRBV3-2,TGTGCCAGCAGCCAAGTCAGTTCTGCCGGTGGCTACACCTTC,CASSQVSSAGGYTF
-,-,TRBJ1-2,TRBV28,TGTGCCAGCAGTTATGGGGCCAGGGGCGGCTATGGCTACACCTTC,CASSYGARGGYGYTF
-,TRBD2,TRBJ2-1,TRBV3-1/TRBV3-2,TGTGCCAGCAGCCACCAGCGGGGCTACAATGAGCAGTTCTTC,CASSHQRGYNEQFF
-,TRBD1,TRBJ1-2,TRBV4-3,TGCGCCAGCAGCCAAGAATTCGTCAGGACAGGGGAAAACTATGGCTACACCTTC,CASSQEFVRTGENYGYTF